Listed here are 24 T cell receptor beta chains from one sample, sequenced in a study of blood T cell repertoires in COVID-19. Here immunoSEQ multiplex PCR was the method, and the copy in TCRdb shows in-frame clones only, minus some. The sample holds about 140,000 clones, around 90% seen once. The sequencing sample was made of peripheral blood. Source of these receptors: a man aged 55 to 70 with active or convalescent COVID-19.

The chain employs TRBV7-9 and TRBJ1-1, with 7 bases aligning to TRBD1. CDR3 length equals 15 residues. The J segment lost 11 bases and the V segment lost 4 bases, leaving 16 bases of the junction unmatched. Per the germline V gene, CDR1 is SEHNR and CDR2 is FQNEAQ (reference sequence). The CDR3 DNA reads TGTGCCAGCAGCTCCCATCCGACAGGGCATCCCGAGGCTTTCTTT. Translating it yields CASSSHPTGHPEAFF.

J is TRBJ1-6 and V is TRBV3-1 (or the pseudogene TRBV3-2); possible D gene TRBD1, 6 bases. Germline V gene sequence: CDR1 LGHDT, CDR2 YNNKEL (reference sequence). CDR3 length: 15 amino acids. The V end was cut by 3 bases, the J end by 8 bases, with 14 bases between. In DNA form, the CDR3 reads TGTGCCAGCAGCCAGAGGACACACAGGGATTCACCCCTCCACTTT. Protein product: CASSQRTHRDSPLHF.

The J gene is TRBJ1-2, the V gene TRBV5-5; the match to TRBD1 covers 9 bases. Germline V gene sequence: CDR1 SGHKS, CDR2 YYEKEE (reference sequence). The CDR3 is made up of 15 amino acids. After removal of 3 bases from V and 2 bases from J, the junction contained 5 bases not matched to a gene. The CDR3 coding sequence is TGTGCCAGCAGCTCCCAACAGGGGGCGAACTATGGCTACACCTTC. Its protein product is CASSSQQGANYGYTF.

The V call is TRBV5-8, the J call TRBJ2-1; TRBD2 matches at 10 bases. Germline V CDR1 and CDR2: SGHTS, YDEGEE. The CDR3 extends over 15 amino acids. With 2 bases clipped from V and 7 bases from J, the junction kept 6 bases outside the gene matches. DNA of the CDR3: TGTGCCAGCAGCTTTAGCGGGAGGACCGTGAATGAGCAGTTCTTC. As protein: CASSFSGRTVNEQFF.

This rearrangement joins TRBV6-5 to TRBJ1-4; TRBD1 might be the D (5 bases). This CDR3 contains 16 residues. Germline CDR1 MNHEY, CDR2 SVGAGI. With 0 bases removed from V and 7 bases from J, the gap between germline ends came to 15 bases. The CDR3 here is CASSYSSGGVGEKLFF. CDR3 DNA sequence: TGTGCCAGCAGTTACTCCAGTGGGGGGGTGGGTGAAAAACTGTTTTTT.

The V call is TRBV28, the J call TRBJ2-5; D unclear. Trimming removed 3 bases from V and 2 bases from J, with 7 bases in between. Germline lookup yields CDR1 MDHEN and CDR2 SYDVKM. This CDR3 is built from 13 residues. The DNA for the CDR3 is TGTGCCAGCAGTTTCGGGTTACAAGAGACCCAGTACTTC. Protein sequence: CASSFGLQETQYF.

The rearrangement uses TRBV2 and TRBJ2-1; 10 positions agree with TRBD2. The CDR3 loop spans 15 amino acids. Germline trimming cut 7 bases from V and 6 bases from J; bases unmatched to any gene: 9. CDR1 SNHLY and CDR2 FYNNEI come from the germline V gene. CDR3 sequence reads: CASNLGGLATNEQFF. DNA of the CDR3: TGTGCCAGCAACCTAGGGGGACTAGCGACCAATGAGCAGTTCTTC.

The chain joins TRBV2 to TRBJ2-7; a possible D gene is TRBD1 (5 bases). This CDR3 is built from 12 residues. The ends were cut back, 4 bases at V and 6 bases at J, with 10 bases in the middle. Germline CDR1 SNHLY, CDR2 FYNNEI. Written as DNA, the CDR3 is TGTGCCAGCAGTGTGGGCAGGGCCGAGCAGTACTTC. Protein sequence: CASSVGRAEQYF.

This clone was seen once. The chain uses TRBV28 and TRBJ2-3; TRBD1 matches 7 bases. Per germline, CDR1 MDHEN and CDR2 SYDVKM. The junction had 5 bases not matched to a gene; V was cut back by 3 bases and J by 5 bases. The CDR3 loop spans 14 amino acids. CDR3 nucleotide sequence: TGTGCCAGCAGTTTGGGGACAGTTATAGATACGCAGTATTTT. Translating gives CASSLGTVIDTQYF.

The V gene is TRBV10-1, the J gene TRBJ1-1; 7 bases align to TRBD1. Germline V CDR1 and CDR2: WNHNN, SYGVQD (reference sequence). Trimming removed 2 bases from V and 5 bases from J; junction bases left unmatched: 8. This CDR3 is built from 15 residues. CDR3: CASSEPGQGVTEAFF. The CDR3 bases are TGCGCCAGCAGTGAGCCCGGGCAGGGGGTTACTGAAGCTTTCTTT.

V and J are TRBV12-5 and TRBJ2-3, with D perhaps matching TRBD1 (6 bases). The CDR3 is 17 residues long. Looked up from germline, CDR1 is LGHNT and CDR2 is FRNRAP. Trimming removed 10 bases at V and 3 bases at J, with 26 bases between. CDR3 loop: CAKLQGSVRVGTDTQYF. In DNA form, the CDR3 reads TGTGCTAAATTACAGGGATCCGTCCGGGTTGGTACAGATACGCAGTATTTT.

The V and J genes are TRBV5-6 and TRBJ2-6, with a tentative D call TRBD2 (6 bases). CDR3 length: 15 residues. Germline V gene data show CDR1 as SGHDT and CDR2 as YYEEEE. V shed 1 base and J shed 2 bases, with 7 bases lying between them. The CDR3 loop reads CASSLWGAGANVLTF. The CDR3 DNA reads TGTGCCAGCAGCTTGTGGGGGGCTGGGGCCAACGTCCTGACTTTC.

CDR3 coding DNA: TGTGCCAGCAGTGACCCAGGGGGCGCAAATTACAATGAGCAGTTCTTC. Encoded protein: CASSDPGGANYNEQFF. The chain has TRBV2 and TRBJ2-1; 8 bases match TRBD1. Trimming at V came to 3 bases and at J to 4 bases, leaving 8 bases not matched to a gene. The CDR3 has 16 amino acids. The V gene's germline CDR1 is SNHLY and CDR2 FYNNEI.

The chain employs TRBV5-1 and TRBJ1-1, with 11 bases fitting TRBD1. The germline gives CDR1 SGHRS, CDR2 YFSETQ. The CDR3 is 16 amino acids. V was clipped by 3 bases and J by 4 bases; unmatched bases: 8. DNA of the CDR3: TGCGCCAGCAGCTCTAAGCCGGGACAGGGGGGCACTGAAGCTTTCTTT. Amino acids: CASSSKPGQGGTEAFF.

A single count supports this clone. The chain combines TRBV15 with TRBJ2-7, with 10 bases matching TRBD1. The CDR3 consists of 14 residues. Germline CDR1 reads LNHNV; CDR2 reads YYDKDF (reference sequence). After removal of 8 bases from V and 4 bases from J, the junction contained 8 bases not matched to a gene. This CDR3 reads CATSQGTGEYEQYF. DNA for the CDR3: TGTGCCACCTCTCAGGGGACAGGGGAGTACGAGCAGTACTTC.

The V call is TRBV7-2, the J call TRBJ2-3, with 15 positions matching TRBD2. The V gene's germline CDR1 is SGHTA and CDR2 FQGNSA. With V trimmed by 5 bases and J by 6 bases, 6 bases remained unmatched. The CDR3 has 16 residues. CDR3 nucleotides: TGTGCCAGCAGCCGTATCGGGACTAGCGGGAGGGATACGCAGTATTTT. It encodes CASSRIGTSGRDTQYF.

The chain couples TRBV11-2 to TRBJ2-7; 9 positions agree with TRBD1. The V segment lost 2 bases and the J segment 4 bases; nucleotides outside the gene matches: 9. The V gene's germline CDR1 is SGHAT and CDR2 FQNNGV. The CDR3 has 16 amino acids. The CDR3 coding sequence is TGTGCCAGCAGCTTACCCGTCACAGGGGGCAGGTACGAGCAGTACTTC. Translation gives CASSLPVTGGRYEQYF.

CDR3 coding DNA: TGTGCCAGCGACGGGGACCTAGCGGGAGGGGGAGAGACCCAGTACTTC. Translating it yields CASDGDLAGGGETQYF. The rearrangement joins TRBV2 to TRBJ2-5; 12 bases match TRBD2. The CDR3 is made up of 16 amino acids. Germline values: CDR1 SNHLY, CDR2 FYNNEI. V shed 8 bases and J 4 bases; nucleotides not matched to a gene: 11.

This clone was found a few times. This chain links TRBV7-2 with TRBJ1-5; D might be TRBD1 (6 bases). The CDR3 is 15 amino acids. V gave up 4 bases and J gave up 2 bases, with 12 bases separating them. From germline, CDR1 is SGHTA and CDR2 FQGNSA. Here the CDR3 reads CASSSRQARNQPQHF. The CDR3 DNA follows: TGTGCCAGCAGCTCCAGACAGGCGCGCAATCAGCCCCAGCATTTT.

The chain has TRBV6-2 or TRBV6-3 and TRBJ2-5, with D unclear. V lost 0 bases to trimming and J lost 1 base, with 9 bases between them. CDR1 MNHEY and CDR2 SVGEGT come from the germline V gene. CDR3 length: 15 amino acids. The DNA of the CDR3 is TGTGCCAGCAGTTACTCGGGCATCTCCCAAGAGACCCAGTACTTC. It specifies CASSYSGISQETQYF.

This sequence joins TRBV3-1 (or the pseudogene TRBV3-2) and TRBJ2-2; no clear D. With 9 bases removed from V and 7 bases from J, the gap between germline ends came to 18 bases. The germline V gene has CDR1 LGHDT and CDR2 YNNKEL (reference sequence). This CDR3 region has 14 residues. This chain's CDR3 is CASMGLSMGGELFF. The DNA for the CDR3 is TGTGCCAGTATGGGCTTGTCTATGGGCGGGGAGCTGTTTTTT.

The chain has TRBV12-3 or TRBV12-4 and TRBJ2-3; possibly TRBD1 for D (6 bases). This CDR3 is built from 13 residues. Trimming took off 5 bases at V and 2 bases at J, with 8 bases between the two ends. CDR3: CASSNRDTDTQYF. DNA for the CDR3: TGTGCCAGCAGTAACAGGGACACAGATACGCAGTATTTT.

This clone appeared a single time. This chain links TRBV6-5 with TRBJ2-2; D is ambiguous. The CDR3 totals 15 residues. V lost 6 bases to trimming and J lost 2 bases, with 13 bases between them. In germline, CDR1 is MNHEY, CDR2 SVGAGI. The CDR3 nucleotides read TGTGCCAGCAGCAACCGCGGCGCAAACACCGGGGAGCTGTTTTTT. Translated, it gives CASSNRGANTGELFF.

J is TRBJ1-5 and V is TRBV2, with TRBD1 as a possible D gene (5 bases). Deletions cut 3 bases from V and 4 bases from J, with 10 bases between. The CDR3 consists of 14 residues. The germline V gene encodes CDR1 SNHLY and CDR2 FYNNEI. The CDR3 sequence is CASSDRGRNQPQHF. The CDR3 DNA reads as TGTGCCAGCAGTGATAGGGGTAGAAATCAGCCCCAGCATTTT.